Below are 22 T cell receptor beta chains sequenced from a single sample in a study of blood T cell repertoires in COVID-19. This table comes from immunoSEQ multiplex PCR, and its TCRdb copy is limited to in-frame clones, with some not included. The table lists 200,000 or so clones, about nine tenths of them singletons. Input material: PBMCs or T cells enriched from blood (not recorded which). These receptors came from a young woman who had recovered from COVID-19.

The gene calls are TRBV7-9 and TRBJ2-1, with TRBD2 as a possible D gene (5 bases). Germline V lookup: CDR1 SEHNR, CDR2 FQNEAQ (reference sequence). V gave up 5 bases and J gave up 12 bases, with 14 bases separating them. The CDR3 runs to 12 residues. CDR3 sequence (DNA): TGTGCCAGCAGCCCGGACTTCTTAGGGCAGTTCTTC. Amino acid sequence: CASSPDFLGQFF. The full variable domain, its missing parts supplied by reference TRBV7-9 and TRBJ2-1, is DTGVSQNPRHKITKRGQNVTFRCDPISEHNRLYWYRQTLGQGPEFLTYFQNEAQLEKSRLLSDRFSAERPKGSFSTLEIQRTEQGDSAMYLCASSPDFLGQFFGPGTRLTVL.

The chain recombines TRBV19 with TRBJ1-3, with no clear D. The CDR3 sequence is 15 residues long. Germline V gene data show CDR1 as LNHDA and CDR2 as SQIVND (reference sequence). The V end lost 6 bases, the J end lost 1 base, and 13 bases lay between the germline ends. CDR3 in DNA: TGTGCCAGTAGCTCCCCTCTCCCTTCTGGAAACACCATATATTTT. This gives the protein CASSSPLPSGNTIYF.

V gene TRBV27 combines with J gene TRBJ1-4, with 8 bases aligning to TRBD1. CDR3 length: 15 residues. With 0 bases clipped from V and 8 bases from J, the junction kept 5 bases outside the gene matches. Germline V lookup: CDR1 MNHEY, CDR2 SMNVEV (reference sequence). The DNA of the CDR3 is TGTGCCAGCAGTTTATCCGGGACAGGAGCCGAAAAACTGTTTTTT. It encodes CASSLSGTGAEKLFF.

This clone was picked up one time. The CDR3 coding sequence is TGTGCCAGCAGGGGGACAGGGGGCGCTCAGACTACTCGGACCTTC. Encoded protein: CASRGTGGAQTTRTF. The chain links TRBV5-4 to TRBJ1-2, with 12 nucleotides matching TRBD1. The CDR3 contains 15 residues. Germline CDR1 SGHNT, CDR2 YYREEE (reference sequence). V shed 5 bases, J shed 14 bases, and the junction held 16 bases outside the gene matches.

The V call is TRBV5-1, the J call TRBJ1-3; TRBD1 is a possible D gene (5 bases). This CDR3 contains 16 residues. CDR1 SGHRS and CDR2 YFSETQ come from the germline V gene. V shed 0 bases and J shed 0 bases, with 10 bases lying between them. CDR3 coding DNA: TGCGCCAGCAGCTTGGCCGACAGTCGCTCTGGAAACACCATATATTTT. It encodes CASSLADSRSGNTIYF.

The chain joins TRBV4-1 to TRBJ1-2; 7 positions match TRBD1. The germline V gene has CDR1 MGHRA and CDR2 YSYEKL. This CDR3 is built from 14 residues. J lost 3 bases, V lost 4 bases, and 5 bases had no gene match. CDR3 bases: TGCGCCAGCAGCCCCCAGGGGGAGGACTATGGCTACACCTTC. Translation gives CASSPQGEDYGYTF.

V gene TRBV7-2 combines with J gene TRBJ2-5; 7 bases fit TRBD2. The CDR3 totals 15 residues. Germline CDR1 and CDR2: SGHTA and FQGNSA. Unmatched junction bases numbered 5, after V lost 0 bases and J lost 4 bases. CDR3 amino acids: CASSLARLARETQYF. The CDR3, as DNA: TGTGCCAGCAGCTTAGCGCGACTAGCTCGAGAGACCCAGTACTTC.

This chain connects TRBV3-1 (or the pseudogene TRBV3-2) to TRBJ2-3; TRBD2 might be the D (5 bases). V gave up 1 base and J gave up 1 base, with 12 bases separating them. Germline V CDR1 and CDR2: LGHDT, YNNKEL (reference sequence). This CDR3 has 16 residues. CDR3 protein: CASSQGSSAGTDTQYF. The CDR3 region has the DNA TGTGCCAGCAGCCAAGGGAGTAGCGCCGGCACAGATACGCAGTATTTT.

The chain employs TRBV7-9 and TRBJ2-3, with D unresolved. This CDR3 has 15 amino acids. Germline V gene sequence: CDR1 SEHNR, CDR2 FQNEAQ (reference sequence). Trimming cost V 1 base and J 2 bases, with 10 bases left between them. The CDR3 bases are TGTGCCAGCAGCTTAGTCAACTCTGCCACAGATACGCAGTATTTT. Its protein is CASSLVNSATDTQYF.

In this sample, this clone turned up once. The gene calls are TRBV6-5 and TRBJ2-1; TRBD2 is a possible D gene (7 bases). Trimming removed 10 bases at V and 5 bases at J, with 18 bases between. Germline CDR1 and CDR2: MNHEY and SVGAGI. The CDR3 runs to 14 residues. In nucleotides, the CDR3 is TGTGCCACCCAACGGGGAGGGGGGCACAATGAGCAGTTCTTC. This codes for CATQRGGGHNEQFF.

This clone was seen a single time. The chain combines TRBV25-1 with TRBJ2-3; the match to TRBD1 covers 7 bases. After removal of 3 bases from V and 1 base from J, the junction contained 7 bases not matched to a gene. Germline V gives CDR1 MGHDK, CDR2 SYGVNS. CDR3 length: 16 amino acids. The CDR3 DNA follows: TGTGCCAGCAGTGACCGACAGGGTCTCGGCACAGATACGCAGTATTTT. Encoded protein: CASSDRQGLGTDTQYF.

The chain is built from TRBV4-2 and TRBJ1-4, with TRBD1 matching 9 bases. CDR1 is LGHNA, CDR2 YNFKEQ, per germline. J gave up 6 bases and V 5 bases, and 10 bases lay outside the gene matches. CDR3 length equals 16 residues. The CDR3 is CASSFGTGRGYEKLFF. CDR3 in DNA: TGTGCCAGCAGCTTTGGGACAGGGAGGGGTTATGAAAAACTGTTTTTT.

This chain joins TRBV6-2 or TRBV6-3 and TRBJ1-1; D possibly corresponds to TRBD1 (5 bases). The CDR3 totals 14 residues. The V and J ends lost 0 bases and 1 base respectively, with 6 bases between them. Germline V gene data show CDR1 as MNHEY and CDR2 as SVGEGT. The CDR3 loop is CASSYSGENTEAFF. The DNA for the CDR3 is TGTGCCAGCAGTTACTCAGGGGAGAACACTGAAGCTTTCTTT.

The table lists this clone with a few counts. This sequence joins TRBV23-1 and TRBJ2-6; D might be TRBD2 (5 bases). TRBV23-1 is an ORF for which the function is uncertain. V was cut by 10 bases and J by 0 bases, with 19 bases left in between. This CDR3 is built from 17 residues. CDR3: CAIGDSARSSGANVLTF. CDR3 nucleotide sequence: TGCGCCATCGGGGATAGTGCCCGTAGCTCTGGGGCCAACGTCCTGACTTTC.

The rearrangement links TRBV7-3 to TRBJ1-6, with 9 bases that match TRBD1. In germline, CDR1 is SGHTA, CDR2 FQGTGA. CDR3 length equals 13 residues. J gave up 8 bases and V 6 bases, and 2 bases lay outside the gene matches. Here the CDR3 DNA reads TGTGCCAGCAGTTGGACAGGGGATTCACCCCTCCACTTT. Translation: CASSWTGDSPLHF.

This chain uses TRBV7-2 with TRBJ1-4; 9 bases map to TRBD1. The CDR3 length is 16 residues. Germline values: CDR1 SGHTA, CDR2 FQGNSA. Germline trimming cut 1 base from V and 0 bases from J; bases unmatched to any gene: 0. CDR3 residues: CASSLGQGATNEKLFF. DNA of the CDR3: TGTGCCAGCAGCTTAGGACAGGGGGCAACTAATGAAAAACTGTTTTTT. The full variable domain, with the rest looked up from reference TRBV7-2 and TRBJ1-4, is GAGVSQSPSNKVTEKGKDVELRCDPISGHTALYWYRQSLGQGLEFLIYFQGNSAPDKSGLPSDRFSAERTGGSVSTLTIQRTQQEDSAVYLCASSLGQGATNEKLFFGSGTQLSVL.

This clone has only one observation. The chain joins TRBV15 to TRBJ1-2; D not certain. CDR3 size: 16 residues. Trimming shortened V by 4 bases and J by 3 bases, and 18 bases separated the two germline ends. CDR1 and CDR2 (germline): LNHNV, YYDKDF (reference sequence). DNA of the CDR3: TGTGCCACCAGCAAGATTGGAACGGGAGGTCACTATGGCTACACCTTC. Translating it yields CATSKIGTGGHYGYTF.

The rearrangement links TRBV12-3 or TRBV12-4 to TRBJ1-2; D is possibly TRBD1 (5 bases). The CDR3 runs to 13 residues. V was clipped by 7 bases and J by 4 bases, with 13 bases between them. CDR3 sequence (DNA): TGTGCCAGCAACCGGGAGGGGTCCTATGGCTACACCTTC. Protein product: CASNREGSYGYTF.

The V gene is TRBV5-6, the J gene TRBJ1-5; tentatively, D is TRBD1 (6 bases). The V gene lost 8 bases and the J gene lost 0 bases, with 12 bases spanning the gap. Germline CDR1 reads SGHDT; CDR2 reads YYEEEE. The CDR3 runs 14 residues. CDR3 residues: CASSTGPSNQPQHF. CDR3 in DNA: TGTGCCAGTTCAACAGGGCCTAGCAATCAGCCCCAGCATTTT.

In this sample, this clone turned up once. The rearrangement links TRBV5-5 to TRBJ1-4, with D perhaps TRBD1 (5 bases). Trimming cost V 4 bases and J 8 bases, with 18 bases left between them. The CDR3 length is 15 residues. Germline CDR1 is SGHKS and CDR2 is YYEKEE (reference sequence). CDR3 sequence (DNA): TGTGCCAGCAGCCGAATGACAGTTAGAGAGGAAAAACTGTTTTTT. This encodes CASSRMTVREEKLFF.

The chain is built from TRBV6-2 or TRBV6-3 and TRBJ1-2; the match to TRBD1 covers 8 bases. Germline V CDR1 and CDR2: MNHEY, SVGEGT. The CDR3 is 15 amino acids. The junction had 4 bases not matched to a gene; V was cut back by 0 bases and J by 4 bases. CDR3 region: CASSYSGQGGYGYTF. The CDR3 region has the DNA TGTGCCAGCAGTTACTCTGGACAGGGCGGCTATGGCTACACCTTC.

The J gene is TRBJ2-2, the V gene TRBV5-1; TRBD1 agrees at 9 bases. V lost 4 bases and J lost 4; bases outside the gene matches: 5. This CDR3 region has 15 residues. The germline V gene has CDR1 SGHRS and CDR2 YFSETQ. The CDR3 reads CASSPSTGGTGELFF. In nucleotides, the CDR3 is TGCGCCAGCAGCCCGTCGACAGGGGGCACCGGGGAGCTGTTTTTT.